The 9 T cell receptor beta chains listed next were all sequenced from one sample in a study of shared clonotypes between healthy human individuals (dated by TCRdb to 2020 to 2022). CD8 naive samples were CD45RO-negative cells positively selected for CCR7, giving a CD45RA+CCR7+ population that excluded TemRA cells. Receptors were amplified or captured by the immunoSEQ multiplex PCR assay. TCRdb carries this immuneACCESS record with in-frame sequences only. Its versions omit some clonotypes, under half of them owing to an unresolved V gene in the studies checked, with the rest unexplained. This sample is represented by about 1.9 million clones; 93% of them were singletons. The biggest ten clones account for over 1.5% of the sample. The sequenced sample consisted of naive CD8+ T cells from PBMCs. The cell subset or site label here, explained by the study, means: CD45RA+CCR7+. These TCRs come from a man aged 18 to 29 in good health. Some clones in this sample may be carry-over from other donors' samples.

The chain combines TRBV28 with TRBJ2-2; D gene ambiguous. The V end was cut by 7 bases, the J end by 5 bases, with 11 bases between. Germline CDR1 and CDR2: MDHEN and SYDVKM. The CDR3 totals 13 residues. CDR3 sequence reads: CASTLKTTGELFF. CDR3 nucleotides: TGTGCCAGCACCCTTAAGACGACCGGGGAGCTGTTTTTT. The full variable domain, its missing parts supplied by reference TRBV28 and TRBJ2-2, is DVKVTQSSRYLVKRTGEKVFLECVQDMDHENMFWYRQDPGLGLRLIYFSYDVKMKEKGDIPEGYSVSREKKERFSLILESASTNQTSMYLCASTLKTTGELFFGEGSRLTVL.

In DNA form, the CDR3 reads TGCGCCAGCAGCTTGGAAGTAGCGGTGTACGAGCAGTACTTC. Its protein is CASSLEVAVYEQYF. The chain links TRBV5-1 to TRBJ2-7, with D perhaps TRBD2 (6 bases). Deletions cut 0 bases from V and 4 bases from J, with 11 bases between. CDR3 length equals 14 residues. Germline CDR1 is SGHRS and CDR2 is YFSETQ.

This clone was recorded only once. The J gene is TRBJ1-1, the V gene TRBV19; 7 nucleotides agree with TRBD1. The CDR3 spans 15 residues. From germline, CDR1 is LNHDA and CDR2 SQIVND (reference sequence). V shed 3 bases and J 1 base; nucleotides not matched to a gene: 5. CDR3 region: CASSIVWTGNTEAFF. The CDR3 DNA follows: TGTGCCAGTAGTATCGTCTGGACAGGGAACACTGAAGCTTTCTTT.

In the case of this clone: An end of the junction does not agree with germline; a read error may underlie this. The chain carries TRBV9 and TRBJ2-1; tentatively, D is TRBD2 (5 bases). CDR3 size: 11 residues. Germline V CDR1 and CDR2: SGDLS, YYNGEE. The CDR3 nucleotides are TGTGCCAGCAGCGGACCACACGGGAATCTCTTC. This sequence encodes CASSGPHGNLF. Drawing the rest from reference TRBV9 and TRBJ2-1, the complete variable domain is DSGVTQTPKHLITATGQRVTLRCSPRSGDLSVYWYQQSLDQGLQFLIQYYNGEERAKGNILERFSAQQFPDLHSELNLSSLELGDSALYFCASSGPHGNLFGPGTRLTVL.

J is TRBJ1-4 and V is TRBV28, with D possibly TRBD1 on 6 matching bases. The CDR3 length is 14 residues. The germline CDR1 and CDR2 sequences are MDHEN and SYDVKM. The V end lost 5 bases, the J end lost 8 bases, and 15 bases lay between the germline ends. CDR3 DNA sequence: TGTGCCAGCAGTCCTATAAGGGACATCGAAAAACTGTTTTTT. Translation: CASSPIRDIEKLFF.

In the case of this clone: One end of the junction does not line up with germline, which may come from a read error. The genes are TRBV5-5 and TRBJ2-7, with 7 bases lining up with TRBD1. Per germline, CDR1 SGHKS and CDR2 YYEKEE (reference sequence). The CDR3 sequence is 15 residues long. The CDR3 here is CASSLSQGRSHEQYF. The CDR3 coding sequence is TGTGCCAGCAGCTTGTCACAGGGGCGCTCCCACGAGCAGTACTTC.

This chain joins TRBV5-6 and TRBJ2-7; D call uncertain. V was trimmed by 6 bases and J by 6 bases, leaving 16 bases between them. The CDR3 consists of 13 residues. CDR1 SGHDT and CDR2 YYEEEE come from the germline V gene. CDR3: CASTTSLGAEQYF. CDR3 nucleotide sequence: TGTGCCAGCACCACTTCCTTAGGAGCCGAGCAGTACTTC.

The rearrangement uses TRBV2 and TRBJ2-7; the match to TRBD1 covers 10 bases. The CDR3 contains 15 residues. The germline V gene encodes CDR1 SNHLY and CDR2 FYNNEI. V was pared by 6 bases and J by 2 bases, with 7 bases of the junction left unmatched. CDR3 DNA sequence: TGTGCCAGCAGCGCCGGGACAGGGGACACCTACGAGCAGTACTTC. Amino acids: CASSAGTGDTYEQYF.

The chain carries TRBV4-1 and TRBJ2-7, with 8 bases fitting TRBD1. This CDR3 is built from 14 residues. Germline values: CDR1 MGHRA, CDR2 YSYEKL. V shed 5 bases, J shed 3 bases, and the junction held 6 bases outside the gene matches. CDR3 residues: CASSIKTGDYEQYF. The CDR3 nucleotides are TGCGCCAGCAGCATTAAGACAGGGGACTACGAGCAGTACTTC.